The 23 T cell receptor beta chains listed next were all sequenced from one sample in a study of blood T cell repertoires in COVID-19. Using immunoSEQ multiplex PCR, the repertoire was profiled, and TCRdb retains in-frame clones only, with some absent. The data contain around 260,000 clones, 91% of them singletons. The source material was peripheral blood. These TCRs come from a person under 30 with COVID-19, enrolled during active disease.

The gene calls are TRBV7-2 and TRBJ2-4; D may be TRBD2 (5 bases). From germline, CDR1 is SGHTA and CDR2 FQGNSA. The CDR3 is 17 amino acids. Trimming removed 1 base at V and 0 bases at J, with 13 bases between. The CDR3 DNA is TGTGCCAGCAGCTTAGGCGGACTTTCTATAGCCAAAAACATTCAGTACTTC. Its protein product is CASSLGGLSIAKNIQYF.

The CDR3 bases are TGTGCCAGCAGCTCGGGACTAGCGGGGGCTGAGCAGTTCTTC. This gives the protein CASSSGLAGAEQFF. The V and J genes are TRBV11-2 and TRBJ2-1; the match to TRBD2 covers 14 bases. The germline V gene has CDR1 SGHAT and CDR2 FQNNGV. CDR3 length equals 14 residues. V lost 4 bases and J lost 9; bases outside the gene matches: 2.

With regard to this clone: Other DNA sequences in the sample encode the same CDR3. The chain couples TRBV5-1 to TRBJ2-5; 14 positions agree with TRBD2. This CDR3 has 16 amino acids. Looked up from germline, CDR1 is SGHRS and CDR2 is YFSETQ. The V segment lost 0 bases and the J segment 2 bases; nucleotides outside the gene matches: 0. The CDR3 region is CASSLGLAGGQETQYF. CDR3 coding DNA: TGCGCCAGCAGCTTGGGACTAGCGGGAGGGCAAGAGACCCAGTACTTC.

The chain recombines TRBV9 with TRBJ1-1; 7 positions match TRBD1. With V trimmed by 4 bases and J by 0 bases, 6 bases remained unmatched. From germline, CDR1 is SGDLS and CDR2 YYNGEE. The CDR3 has 15 residues. CDR3 residues: CASSPQGGLNTEAFF. CDR3 nucleotides: TGTGCCAGCAGCCCCCAGGGGGGATTGAACACTGAAGCTTTCTTT.

The chain is built from TRBV28 and TRBJ1-1; 9 bases agree with TRBD1. The CDR3 consists of 16 residues. V dropped 3 bases and J dropped 9; count of bases not matched to a gene: 14. Per the germline V gene, CDR1 is MDHEN and CDR2 is SYDVKM. The DNA of the CDR3 is TGTGCCAGCAGTTTTGGGACAGGGACACAACTACGGCAAGCTTTCTTT. Encoded protein: CASSFGTGTQLRQAFF.

This clone was observed a handful of times. The J gene is TRBJ1-6, the V gene TRBV21-1. TRBV21-1 is classified as a pseudogene. The CDR3 is 15 amino acids. CDR3 loop: CASSKGTPNNSPLHF. CDR3 nucleotides: TGTGCCAGCAGCAAAGGGACTCCAAATAATTCACCCCTCCACTTT.

V gene TRBV25-1 combines with J gene TRBJ2-1, with 10 bases lining up with TRBD2. V shed 2 bases, J shed 6 bases, and the junction held 1 base outside the gene matches. CDR1 and CDR2 (germline): MGHDK, SYGVNS. CDR3 size: 14 residues. The CDR3 loop reads CASSELAGANEQFF. DNA for the CDR3: TGTGCCAGCAGTGAACTAGCGGGGGCCAATGAGCAGTTCTTC.

This clone was seen just once. The chain uses TRBV10-2 and TRBJ2-7; TRBD2 aligns across 10 bases. CDR3 length: 15 amino acids. V shed 3 bases, J shed 5 bases, and the junction held 7 bases outside the gene matches. The germline V gene encodes CDR1 WSHSY and CDR2 SAAADI. The DNA of the CDR3 is TGCGCCAGCAGTGAAATAGCGGGGGGATTCGACGAGCAGTACTTC. This encodes CASSEIAGGFDEQYF.

This chain connects TRBV29-1 to TRBJ2-5; 7 bases agree with TRBD1. The V segment lost 4 bases and the J segment 3 bases; nucleotides outside the gene matches: 2. Per the germline V gene, CDR1 is SQVTM and CDR2 is ANQGSEA. This CDR3 has 12 residues. This CDR3 is CSVVGTEETQYF. The CDR3, as DNA: TGCAGCGTTGTGGGGACAGAAGAGACCCAGTACTTC.

CDR3 in DNA: TGTGCCAGCAGCGTAGAAGCAGGGGGCAATGAAGCTTTCTTT. Its translation is CASSVEAGGNEAFF. The V gene is TRBV9, the J gene TRBJ1-1; 8 bases agree with TRBD1. Germline V gene data show CDR1 as SGDLS and CDR2 as YYNGEE. The CDR3 spans 14 residues. Unmatched junction bases numbered 5, after V lost 0 bases and J lost 7 bases.

This chain connects TRBV11-2 to TRBJ1-2, with D perhaps matching TRBD1 (6 bases). Germline CDR1 is SGHAT and CDR2 is FQNNGV. The CDR3 runs 14 residues. V lost 1 base and J lost 7, with 13 bases in between. The CDR3 DNA is TGTGCCAGCAGCTTAGTCCCAGGGGCGGGTGGCTACACCTTC. Its translation: CASSLVPGAGGYTF.

The rearrangement joins TRBV5-4 to TRBJ2-2; 10 nucleotides match TRBD2. The CDR3 sequence is 17 residues long. V shed 0 bases, J shed 10 bases, and the junction held 12 bases outside the gene matches. The germline V gene encodes CDR1 SGHNT and CDR2 YYREEE (reference sequence). CDR3 sequence reads: CASSLGRSGLANEELFF. The CDR3 DNA follows: TGTGCCAGCAGCTTGGGAAGGTCGGGACTAGCGAACGAGGAGCTGTTTTTT.

V gene TRBV7-9 combines with J gene TRBJ1-5, with D tentatively TRBD1 (5 bases). Germline V gene lookup returns CDR1 SEHNR and CDR2 FQNEAQ (reference sequence). V lost 3 bases and J lost 7, with 13 bases in between. The CDR3 length is 14 residues. CDR3 region: CASSFGQGGQPQHF. DNA for the CDR3: TGTGCCAGCAGCTTTGGGCAGGGTGGCCAGCCCCAGCATTTT.

CDR3 sequence reads: CASSQGQGSYNEQFF. The CDR3 DNA reads as TGCGCCAGCAGCCAGGGACAGGGCTCCTACAATGAGCAGTTCTTC. The chain employs TRBV4-3 and TRBJ2-1, with 9 bases that match TRBD1. V shed 3 bases, J shed 0 bases, and the junction held 0 bases outside the gene matches. Germline lookup yields CDR1 LGHNA and CDR2 YSLEER. This CDR3 spans 15 amino acids.

The chain carries TRBV2 and TRBJ1-4; 9 bases fit TRBD1. Per germline, CDR1 SNHLY and CDR2 FYNNEI. V trimming: 4 bases; J trimming: 5 bases; junction bases outside the gene matches: 8. The CDR3 runs to 16 residues. The CDR3 bases are TGTGCCAGCAGTGTTCACCCCGGGACAGGGAATGAAAAACTGTTTTTT. Encoded protein: CASSVHPGTGNEKLFF.

The rearrangement uses TRBV7-6 and TRBJ1-4, with 11 bases fitting TRBD1. CDR3 length: 16 residues. J was trimmed by 4 bases and V by 4 bases; bases with no gene match: 5. The V gene's germline CDR1 is SGHVS and CDR2 FNYEAQ. CDR3 sequence reads: CASSSRTGGFNEKLFF. The DNA for the CDR3 is TGTGCCAGCAGCTCCAGGACAGGGGGCTTTAATGAAAAACTGTTTTTT.

This chain connects TRBV7-8 to TRBJ1-1; D perhaps matches TRBD1 (5 bases). Germline V lookup: CDR1 SGHVS, CDR2 FQNEAQ. Trimming left V 0 bases short and J 5 bases short, with 13 bases between. The CDR3 is made up of 15 amino acids. This CDR3 reads CASSLAGLSGTEAFF. CDR3 in DNA: TGTGCCAGCAGCTTAGCGGGGCTAAGCGGGACTGAAGCTTTCTTT.

This rearrangement joins TRBV19 to TRBJ2-3, with D tentatively TRBD1 (5 bases). CDR3 length: 15 amino acids. Trimming took 1 base from V and 0 from J, leaving 8 bases between them. The V gene's germline CDR1 is LNHDA and CDR2 SQIVND (reference sequence). For the CDR3, the DNA is TGTGCCAGTAGTATAGGGGGCGGAAGCACAGATACGCAGTATTTT. This codes for CASSIGGGSTDTQYF.

The chain couples TRBV11-2 to TRBJ1-2, with TRBD1 as a possible D gene (5 bases). The CDR3 extends over 14 amino acids. From germline, CDR1 is SGHAT and CDR2 FQNNGV. V lost 4 bases and J lost 5, with 14 bases in between. The CDR3 nucleotides are TGTGCCAGCAGCTCCCCGGGGGTCGGATATGGCTACACCTTC. Its translation: CASSSPGVGYGYTF.

This chain links TRBV2 with TRBJ2-5; TRBD1 agrees at 8 bases. CDR1 SNHLY and CDR2 FYNNEI come from the germline V gene. The J segment lost 4 bases and the V segment lost 4 bases, leaving 2 bases of the junction unmatched. The CDR3 spans 13 residues. The CDR3 nucleotides read TGTGCCAGCAGTGGACAGGGGCGAGAGACCCAGTACTTC. It translates to CASSGQGRETQYF. The full variable domain, completed using reference TRBV2 and TRBJ2-5, is EPEVTQTPSHQVTQMGQEVILRCVPISNHLYFYWYRQILGQKVEFLVSFYNNEISEKSEIFDDQFSVERPDGSNFTLKIRSTKLEDSAMYFCASSGQGRETQYFGPGTRLLVL.

The chain employs TRBV6-6 and TRBJ2-7; D possibly corresponds to TRBD2 (6 bases). The CDR3 runs 13 residues. The ends were cut back, 8 bases at V and 6 bases at J, with 17 bases in the middle. Germline V gene lookup returns CDR1 MNHNY and CDR2 SVGAGI (reference sequence). The CDR3: CASRTLSGGEQYF. CDR3 DNA: TGTGCCAGCCGCACACTTAGCGGTGGCGAGCAGTACTTC.

This rearrangement joins TRBV7-9 to TRBJ1-4, with 10 bases identical to TRBD1. After removal of 3 bases from V and 8 bases from J, the junction contained 12 bases not matched to a gene. The germline gives CDR1 SEHNR, CDR2 FQNEAQ (reference sequence). CDR3 length: 17 amino acids. CDR3 sequence reads: CASSFGVYGTGEEKLFF. The CDR3 DNA sequence: TGTGCCAGCAGCTTTGGGGTCTATGGGACAGGGGAAGAAAAACTGTTTTTT.

The gene calls are TRBV6-1 and TRBJ2-7; 9 nucleotides align to TRBD2. V gave up 3 bases and J gave up 4 bases; unmatched junction bases: 10. This CDR3 is 16 amino acids long. CDR1 is MNHNS, CDR2 SASEGT, per germline. The CDR3 DNA is TGTGCCAGCAGTGAGCAGGTGATGGCGGGAGGGTACGAGCAGTACTTC. Protein product: CASSEQVMAGGYEQYF.